These 18 T cell receptor beta chains originate from one sample sequenced in a study of OX40 agonist ivuxolimab in advanced cancers. Method: immunoSEQ multiplex PCR; TCRdb's copy keeps in-frame clones and lacks some. The sample lists around 10,000 clones, approximately 80% occurring once. The sequencing used CD4+ or CD8+ T cells sorted from blood, collected in a trial of the OX40 agonist ivuxolimab. The receptor set was obtained from an adult with an advanced solid tumor such as melanoma, head and neck, liver or kidney cancer.

This clone was seen more than once but under ten times. This sequence joins TRBV6-5 and TRBJ1-1; possible D gene TRBD1, 6 bases. The CDR3 is made up of 15 amino acids. The V gene lost 0 bases and the J gene lost 3 bases, with 11 bases spanning the gap. Germline CDR1 reads MNHEY; CDR2 reads SVGAGI. The CDR3 DNA is TGTGCCAGCAGTTACTCGCGGACAGCGGACACTGAAGCTTTCTTT. Translation gives CASSYSRTADTEAFF.

The chain combines TRBV27 with TRBJ1-6; maybe TRBD1 (5 bases). Germline lookup yields CDR1 MNHEY and CDR2 SMNVEV (reference sequence). V was cut by 2 bases and J by 8 bases, with 13 bases left in between. This CDR3 is 15 amino acids long. For the CDR3, the DNA is TGTGCCAGCAGTTTAGGGGCCCCTCGGCATTCACCCCTCCACTTT. Translation: CASSLGAPRHSPLHF.

The rearrangement uses TRBV30 and TRBJ1-1; D is undetermined. V lost 4 bases and J 6 bases, leaving 6 bases between the germline ends. Germline V lookup: CDR1 GTSNPN, CDR2 SVGIG (reference sequence). The CDR3 loop spans 10 amino acids. DNA of the CDR3: TGTGCCTGGATTACCGCTGAAGCTTTCTTT. Its translation: CAWITAEAFF.

This sequence joins TRBV5-6 and TRBJ2-5; D ambiguous. The J call is in doubt because the DNA end fits TRBJ2-7 better. In germline, CDR1 is SGHDT, CDR2 YYEEEE. The CDR3 runs 13 residues. The CDR3 is CASSPGRTYEQYF. In DNA, the CDR3 is TGTGCCAGCAGCCCCGGACGGACCTACGAGCAGTACTTC.

This clone is a singleton in its sample. The chain is built from TRBV7-2 and TRBJ2-2; D is uncertain. Germline CDR1 reads SGHTA; CDR2 reads FQGNSA. Trimming stripped 1 base from V and 7 bases from J, with 7 bases between. The CDR3 totals 13 residues. The DNA for the CDR3 is TGTGCCAGCAGCTTAGTCGTGGGCGGGGAGCTGTTTTTT. It translates to CASSLVVGGELFF.

The chain uses TRBV4-2 and TRBJ2-3, with 9 bases lining up with TRBD1. This CDR3 is 16 amino acids long. V lost 0 bases and J lost 4; bases outside the gene matches: 5. The germline V gene has CDR1 LGHNA and CDR2 YNFKEQ. CDR3 sequence reads: CASSQEGTGTPDTQYF. DNA for the CDR3: TGTGCCAGCAGCCAAGAAGGGACAGGGACCCCAGATACGCAGTATTTT.

This chain links TRBV29-1 with TRBJ2-4; TRBD2 is a possible D gene (7 bases). Germline V CDR1 and CDR2: SQVTM, ANQGSEA. Trimming left V 6 bases short and J 5 bases short, with 14 bases between. The CDR3 consists of 13 residues. The DNA for the CDR3 is TGCAGCGTCCTGGGGGGGGCGGAAAACATTCAGTACTTC. It translates to CSVLGGAENIQYF.

This clone was seen once. The rearrangement links TRBV19 to TRBJ2-1; no clear D. CDR1 and CDR2 (germline): LNHDA, SQIVND (reference sequence). This CDR3 is built from 14 residues. Trimming shortened V by 3 bases and J by 0 bases, and 6 bases separated the two germline ends. The CDR3 nucleotides are TGTGCCAGTAGTATCCGGGTCTCCTACAATGAGCAGTTCTTC. Translating gives CASSIRVSYNEQFF.

This clone showed up just once. The gene calls are TRBV7-6 and TRBJ2-1, with D possibly called TRBD1 or TRBD2 (5 bases each). Trimming pared 8 bases from V and 9 bases from J, leaving 14 bases between. Germline values: CDR1 SGHVS, CDR2 FNYEAQ. CDR3 length: 12 residues. The CDR3 spells CASLGVGGEQFF. Here the CDR3 DNA reads TGTGCCAGCCTGGGGGTAGGCGGTGAGCAGTTCTTC.

This rearrangement joins TRBV7-2 to TRBJ1-2, with unresolved D. Trimming stripped 1 base from V and 5 bases from J, with 8 bases between. CDR3 size: 13 residues. Germline V gene data show CDR1 as SGHTA and CDR2 as FQGNSA. The CDR3, as DNA: TGTGCCAGCAGCTTAGACAGCCAGTATGGCTACACCTTC. Translating it yields CASSLDSQYGYTF.

This chain links TRBV7-2 with TRBJ1-4, with D perhaps matching TRBD1 (5 bases). The CDR3 extends over 14 amino acids. Germline V gene data show CDR1 as SGHTA and CDR2 as FQGNSA. Trimming shortened V by 4 bases and J by 6 bases, and 12 bases separated the two germline ends. The CDR3 region is CASSYGGSDEKLFF. The CDR3 bases are TGTGCCAGCAGCTACGGGGGGTCAGATGAAAAACTGTTTTTT.

The CDR3 region has the DNA TGTGCCAGCAGCTTAGCTCCTAGCGATTACCTGGGGGAGACCCAGTACTTC. Protein sequence: CASSLAPSDYLGETQYF. The J gene is TRBJ2-5, the V gene TRBV7-8, with a weak D call TRBD2 (6 bases). From germline, CDR1 is SGHVS and CDR2 FQNEAQ. CDR3 size: 17 residues. V was shortened by 0 bases and J by 5 bases, with 19 bases between the two germline ends.

The V call is TRBV7-2, the J call TRBJ2-1, with 11 bases matching TRBD2. Germline CDR1 is SGHTA and CDR2 is FQGNSA. The CDR3 loop spans 19 amino acids. V was clipped by 5 bases and J by 0 bases; unmatched bases: 12. The CDR3 nucleotides read TGTGCCAGCAGCGCAGGGACTAGCGGAGGACTTAGCTCCTACAATGAGCAGTTCTTC. Translating it yields CASSAGTSGGLSSYNEQFF.

The V call is TRBV28, the J call TRBJ1-5, with 7 bases fitting TRBD1. From germline, CDR1 is MDHEN and CDR2 SYDVKM. CDR3 size: 14 residues. The V segment lost 4 bases and the J segment 5 bases; nucleotides outside the gene matches: 5. In nucleotides, the CDR3 is TGTGCCAGCAGTTCCTCAGGGGGGCATCAGCCCCAGCATTTT. This translates into CASSSSGGHQPQHF.

The chain links TRBV12-5 to TRBJ2-1; D might be TRBD1 (6 bases). The CDR3 spans 13 residues. V lost 5 bases to trimming and J lost 4 bases, with 9 bases between them. The V gene's germline CDR1 is LGHNT and CDR2 FRNRAP. As DNA, the CDR3 is TGTGCTAGTGGTAAGGACAGATACAATGAGCAGTTCTTC. It is translated as CASGKDRYNEQFF.

The chain links TRBV7-2 to TRBJ1-2; 8 bases line up with TRBD1. Unmatched junction bases numbered 1, after V lost 4 bases and J lost 3 bases. Germline V CDR1 and CDR2: SGHTA, FQGNSA. This CDR3 comprises 13 residues. The CDR3 sequence is CASSSGQDYGYTF. The CDR3 nucleotides read TGTGCCAGCAGCTCGGGACAGGACTATGGCTACACCTTC.

The chain has TRBV7-2 and TRBJ2-7, with no clear D. Between the trimmed V and J ends, which lost 4 bases and 4 bases, there was a span of 14 bases. CDR1 and CDR2 (germline): SGHTA, FQGNSA. This CDR3 spans 14 amino acids. CDR3 sequence (DNA): TGTGCCAGCAGCTCGGACGGGCATTCGTACGAGCAGTACTTC. Its translation is CASSSDGHSYEQYF.

The gene calls are TRBV6-1 and TRBJ1-2; D gene ambiguous. V was shortened by 2 bases and J by 0 bases, with 7 bases between the two germline ends. Germline CDR1 and CDR2: MNHNS and SASEGT. There are 14 residues in the CDR3. In nucleotides, the CDR3 is TGTGCCAGCAGTGAACTCTCAGCTAACTATGGCTACACCTTC. Residues: CASSELSANYGYTF.